One and the same sample provided the 29 T cell receptor beta chains below, sequenced in a study of blood T cells in healthy people across ages. The second PCR ran roughly 7 to 12 cycles with a sample-barcoded 5' primer and J-beta primers. TCRdb re-called the 5' RACE reads with MiXCR, one entry per CDR3 protein. The table shows around 790,000 distinct CDR3 sequences, with under 55% occurring only once. Sequencing input: blood. These receptors originate from a man aged 55 to 69 in good health.

In its sample, this clonotype was seen a few times. The CDR3 nucleotides read TGTGCCAGCAGCTCCATATCGGGACTAGCGGGGGGTGGGAATGAGCAGTTCTTC. Translation gives CASSSISGLAGGGNEQFF. This rearrangement joins TRBV11-2 to TRBJ2-1, with 15 bases identical to TRBD2. V gave up 4 bases and J gave up 7 bases; unmatched junction bases: 11. Germline CDR1 SGHAT, CDR2 FQNNGV. The CDR3 consists of 18 residues.

This rearrangement joins TRBV3-1 to TRBJ1-2; 8 nucleotides agree with TRBD1. Germline-derived CDR1 and CDR2 are LGHDT and YNNKEL (reference sequence). The CDR3 sequence is 15 residues long. Trimming took 4 bases from V and 7 from J; bases not matched to a gene: 11. The CDR3 region has the DNA TGTGCCAGCAGCCTAAAGACAGGGGAGAAAATTGGCTACACCTTC. Its protein is CASSLKTGEKIGYTF. The full variable domain, completed using reference TRBV3-1 and TRBJ1-2, is DTAVSQTPKYLVTQMGNDKSIKCEQNLGHDTMYWYKQDSKKFLKIMFSYNNKELIINETVPNRFSPKSPDKAHLNLHINSLELGDSAVYFCASSLKTGEKIGYTFGSGTRLTVV.

The chain is built from TRBV2 and TRBJ1-1; TRBD1 might be the D (6 bases). This CDR3 comprises 15 residues. Per the germline V gene, CDR1 is SNHLY and CDR2 is FYNNEI. V was pared by 4 bases and J by 3 bases, with 15 bases between. The CDR3 bases are TGTGCCAGCAGTGGGGGGCCGCGGGGGGACACTGAAGCTTTCTTT. This encodes CASSGGPRGDTEAFF. Based on the CDR3 plus reference TRBV2 and TRBJ1-1, the full variable domain is EPEVTQTPSHQVTQMGQEVILRCVPISNHLYFYWYRQILGQKVEFLVSFYNNEISEKSEIFDDQFSVERPDGSNFTLKIRSTKLEDSAMYFCASSGGPRGDTEAFFGQGTRLTVV.

This clonotype was counted a single time. The CDR3 coding sequence is TGTGCCAGCTCACCAAAACTAGCGAAGATCAGCTCCTACAATGAGCAGTTCTTC. It yields the protein CASSPKLAKISSYNEQFF. This chain joins TRBV18 and TRBJ2-1, with TRBD2 matching 7 bases. Germline V gives CDR1 KGHSH, CDR2 LQKENI. The CDR3 runs 18 residues. With V trimmed by 2 bases and J by 0 bases, 10 bases remained unmatched.

The V call is TRBV10-3, the J call TRBJ2-3; 10 bases map to TRBD1. CDR3 length: 16 residues. Germline loops: CDR1 ENHRY, CDR2 SYGVKD. Germline trimming cut 0 bases from V and 5 bases from J; bases unmatched to any gene: 5. The CDR3 DNA follows: TGTGCCATCAGTGAGTCGAGGACAGGGGGAGAAGATACGCAGTATTTT. Residues: CAISESRTGGEDTQYF.

This rearrangement joins TRBV5-1 to TRBJ2-1, with unresolved D. CDR3 length: 14 residues. The germline V and J ends were trimmed by 4 bases and 5 bases, with 13 bases remaining between them. Per germline, CDR1 SGHRS and CDR2 YFSETQ. In nucleotides, the CDR3 is TGCGCCAGCAGCCATCCCCAAGGAGACAATGAGCAGTTCTTC. This translates into CASSHPQGDNEQFF.

The chain uses TRBV11-2 and TRBJ2-5; 8 bases line up with TRBD1. Germline CDR1 SGHAT, CDR2 FQNNGV. The V and J ends lost 1 base and 11 bases, in that order; junction bases with no gene match: 3. CDR3 length equals 12 residues. The CDR3 loop is CASSLVRTGQYF. CDR3 DNA sequence: TGTGCCAGCAGCTTAGTTAGGACAGGGCAGTACTTC.

The J gene is TRBJ1-1, the V gene TRBV30; no firm D call. The V and J ends lost 1 base and 1 base respectively, with 4 bases between them. CDR3 length: 12 amino acids. The germline V gene has CDR1 GTSNPN and CDR2 SVGIG (reference sequence). In DNA form, the CDR3 reads TGTGCCTGGAGTGCGTCGAACACTGAAGCTTTCTTT. Its protein is CAWSASNTEAFF.

The sample holds a few counts of this clonotype. J is TRBJ2-7 and V is TRBV20-1; 13 nucleotides line up with TRBD2. The trim removed 1 base at V and 3 bases at J, leaving 3 bases unmatched. The germline gives CDR1 DFQATT, CDR2 SNEGSKA (reference sequence). The CDR3 covers 15 residues. As DNA, the CDR3 is TGCAGTGCTAGAGCTGGGACTAGCGGGGACTACGAGCAGTACTTC. Protein product: CSARAGTSGDYEQYF.

A word on this clonotype: At one boundary the junction diverges from the germline segment, which might be a read error. The genes are TRBV3-1 and TRBJ1-4; maybe TRBD1 (5 bases). CDR1 is LGHDT and CDR2 is YNNKEL in the germline V gene (reference sequence). The CDR3 covers 15 residues. The chain's CDR3 is CASSPIPQGNEKPFF. The CDR3 DNA follows: TGTGCCAGCAGTCCGATTCCTCAGGGTAATGAAAAACCGTTTTTT.

This clonotype was observed many times. The chain couples TRBV6-2 or TRBV6-3 to TRBJ2-6, with no clear D. CDR1 is MNHEY and CDR2 is SVGEGT in the germline V gene. The CDR3 length is 15 residues. V lost 4 bases and J 2 bases, leaving 9 bases between the germline ends. In nucleotides, the CDR3 is TGTGCCAGCAGTTTAGGGCAGACTGGGGCCAACGTCCTGACTTTC. This translates into CASSLGQTGANVLTF.

The CDR3 region is CAISESYGPKGNTIYF. The CDR3 nucleotides are TGTGCCATCAGTGAGTCTTACGGACCTAAAGGAAACACCATATATTTT. This chain connects TRBV10-3 to TRBJ1-3; D uncertain. Germline CDR1 and CDR2: ENHRY and SYGVKD. Trimming stripped 0 bases from V and 4 bases from J, with 13 bases between. The CDR3 runs to 16 residues.

This clonotype was observed a few times. In DNA, the CDR3 is TGTGCCAGCCAAACAGGGGGACCTGGCTACACCTTC. Encoded protein: CASQTGGPGYTF. The chain employs TRBV12-3 or TRBV12-4 and TRBJ1-2; 8 nucleotides match TRBD1. Losses at the gene ends were 8 bases for V and 7 bases for J; bases not matched to a gene: 6. CDR3 size: 12 residues.

This clonotype has only a few counts. The chain couples TRBV6-2 or TRBV6-3 to TRBJ2-7, with 9 bases fitting TRBD1. The CDR3 is made up of 14 amino acids. CDR1 and CDR2 (germline): MNHEY, SVGEGT. Losses at the gene ends were 6 bases for V and 4 bases for J; bases not matched to a gene: 7. The CDR3 region has the DNA TGTGCCAGCAGGAGGACAGGGGAAAATTACGAGCAGTACTTC. Protein sequence: CASRRTGENYEQYF.

This clonotype appeared a few times. The CDR3 nucleotides are TGCGCCAGCAGCCCCCAAAGCGGGGGTCATTACGAGCAGTACTTC. Translation: CASSPQSGGHYEQYF. The chain has TRBV5-1 and TRBJ2-7; 8 bases are shared with TRBD2. Per germline, CDR1 SGHRS and CDR2 YFSETQ. V shed 4 bases, J shed 4 bases, and the junction held 10 bases outside the gene matches. This CDR3 comprises 15 residues.

As DNA, the CDR3 is TGTGCCAGCAGCTTAATAACAGGGGGATTTAGCACTGAAGCTTTCTTT. It yields the protein CASSLITGGFSTEAFF. The rearrangement joins TRBV7-2 to TRBJ1-1, with 8 nucleotides matching TRBD1. From germline, CDR1 is SGHTA and CDR2 FQGNSA. This CDR3 has 16 residues. Trimming took 2 bases from V and 4 from J; bases not matched to a gene: 9.

Only a few counts were recorded for this clonotype. The chain combines TRBV6-2 or TRBV6-3 with TRBJ1-1; no reliable D call. There are 16 residues in the CDR3. The V and J ends lost 6 bases and 5 bases respectively, with 22 bases between them. Germline CDR1 is MNHEY and CDR2 is SVGEGT. The CDR3 sequence is CASRNRGSGIETEAFF. The CDR3 DNA reads TGTGCCAGCAGGAACAGAGGGTCCGGGATAGAAACTGAAGCTTTCTTT.

This chain joins TRBV5-1 and TRBJ1-2; 9 nucleotides agree with TRBD1. Germline assignment: CDR1 SGHRS and CDR2 YFSETQ. V shed 4 bases and J 5 bases; nucleotides not matched to a gene: 9. This CDR3 spans 15 amino acids. The DNA for the CDR3 is TGCGCCAGCAGCACCGGGACAGGGCCCCGATATGGCTACACCTTC. Protein product: CASSTGTGPRYGYTF.

In this sample, this clonotype turned up many times. Possible read error: a much larger clone is one base away. The rearrangement joins TRBV5-4 to TRBJ2-1, with D perhaps matching TRBD1 or TRBD2 (5 bases each). The DNA end favors TRBJ2-7, so the J call may be wrong. CDR3 size: 15 residues. Germline CDR1 and CDR2: SGHNT and YYREEE (reference sequence). CDR3 residues: CASSLAGTIYNEQYF. The CDR3 DNA reads TGTGCCAGCAGCTTGGCAGGGACCATCTACAATGAGCAGTACTTC.

Details on this clonotype: The junction and the germline gene differ at one end; a read error may be behind it. The genes are TRBV12-3 or TRBV12-4 and TRBJ2-5, with TRBD2 as a possible D gene (7 bases). The CDR3 consists of 15 residues. The CDR3 DNA sequence: TGTGTCAGCAGTTTAGGGGGGGGCCTCCAAGAGACCCAGTACTTC. Translating it yields CVSSLGGGLQETQYF.

The gene calls are TRBV7-9 and TRBJ1-2, with a possible D match to TRBD1 (6 bases). This CDR3 has 13 amino acids. In germline, CDR1 is SEHNR, CDR2 FQNEAQ (reference sequence). The V end was cut by 5 bases, the J end by 1 base, with 8 bases between. The CDR3 DNA sequence: TGTGCCAGCAGCCCGGGACATAACTATGGCTACACCTTC. This encodes CASSPGHNYGYTF.

This clonotype has only a few counts. One end of the junction fails to match germline, which may point to a read error. V and J are TRBV7-9 and TRBJ2-7; TRBD1 might be the D (6 bases). The length of the CDR3 is 16 residues. Germline V lookup: CDR1 SEHNR, CDR2 FQNEAQ (reference sequence). The CDR3 spells CASSLVSGTSSYEQYF. The CDR3 DNA is TGTGCCAGCAGCTTAGTTTCGGGGACATCGTCCTATGAGCAGTACTTC.

This clonotype was counted many times. V gene TRBV25-1 combines with J gene TRBJ2-5, with D uncertain. The CDR3 length is 13 residues. From germline, CDR1 is MGHDK and CDR2 SYGVNS. Trimming removed 3 bases at V and 1 base at J, with 6 bases between. CDR3 nucleotide sequence: TGTGCCAGCAGTGACCAGCCCCAAGAGACCCAGTACTTC. Protein: CASSDQPQETQYF.

In its sample, this clonotype was seen a few times. V is TRBV20-1 and J is TRBJ2-4; no definite D call. Trimming removed 3 bases at V and 1 base at J, with 13 bases between. Looked up from germline, CDR1 is DFQATT and CDR2 is SNEGSKA (reference sequence). This CDR3 is built from 15 residues. The CDR3 loop is CSASHPASAKNIQYF. The CDR3 nucleotides read TGCAGTGCTAGTCATCCAGCGAGTGCCAAAAACATTCAGTACTTC.

The V and J genes are TRBV7-2 and TRBJ2-7; a weak D match, TRBD2 (7 bases). V was trimmed by 5 bases and J by 4 bases, leaving 18 bases between them. Germline assignment: CDR1 SGHTA and CDR2 FQGNSA. The CDR3 consists of 15 residues. CDR3 protein: CASSLGGGSAYEQYF. The DNA for the CDR3 is TGTGCCAGCAGCCTAGGCGGGGGCAGCGCTTACGAGCAGTACTTC.

In its sample, this clonotype was seen a few times. The CDR3 region is CASSQGQNSYNSPLHF. As DNA, the CDR3 is TGCGCCAGCAGCCAAGGACAGAACTCCTATAATTCACCCCTCCACTTT. The chain has TRBV4-3 and TRBJ1-6; possibly TRBD1 for D (5 bases). The CDR3 has 16 amino acids. The V gene's germline CDR1 is LGHNA and CDR2 YSLEER. With 1 base removed from V and 0 bases from J, the gap between germline ends came to 7 bases.

As regards this clonotype: Sequence at one end of the junction differs from germline and may be a read error. The V and J genes are TRBV7-7 and TRBJ2-5; D might be TRBD2 (5 bases). This CDR3 has 15 amino acids. Germline-derived CDR1 and CDR2 are SSHAT and FNYEAQ (reference sequence). The CDR3 coding sequence is TGTGCTAGCAGCCCCCGTCCGGGGATGGTAGAGACCCAGTACTTC. Protein product: CASSPRPGMVETQYF.

This clonotype was seen a few times. V gene TRBV19 combines with J gene TRBJ2-7; D is unclear. Germline-derived CDR1 and CDR2 are LNHDA and SQIVND (reference sequence). The CDR3 covers 15 residues. V dropped 6 bases and J dropped 2 bases, with 17 bases sitting between them. CDR3 coding DNA: TGTGCCAGTAGCCCTGTTGTCGACCCAACCTACGAGCAGTACTTC. Protein product: CASSPVVDPTYEQYF. The full variable domain, its missing parts supplied by reference TRBV19 and TRBJ2-7, is DGGITQSPKYLFRKEGQNVTLSCEQNLNHDAMYWYRQDPGQGLRLIYYSQIVNDFQKGDIAEGYSVSREKKESFPLTVTSAQKNPTAFYLCASSPVVDPTYEQYFGPGTRLTVT.

A few counts support this clonotype. The chain has TRBV6-5 and TRBJ1-6, with D possibly TRBD1 on 5 matching bases. This CDR3 contains 16 residues. Trimming shortened V by 7 bases and J by 0 bases, and 13 bases separated the two germline ends. Germline lookup yields CDR1 MNHEY and CDR2 SVGAGI. CDR3 DNA: TGTGCCAGCAACACGGAGGGGCCCTCCTATAATTCACCCCTCCACTTT. Its protein is CASNTEGPSYNSPLHF.